These T cell receptor beta chains were read from a single sample in a study of response to subunit inactivated influenza vaccine. MiXCR, applied by TCRdb to the RT-PCR reads, yields one record per CDR3 protein. The table lists over 650,000 distinct CDR3 sequences, 15% to 20% of them singletons. Sequencing used PBMCs from blood, obtained 4 to 6 days after vaccination. Source of these receptors: a man in his forties or fifties who received an inactivated influenza vaccine. Both conserved end residues are part of each CDR3. A D gene is named only where the DNA matches it firmly. A row's size may be missing; if present it is once, few, many or a size class.

d_gene	abundance	v_gene	j_gene	CDR3aa	CDR3nt
-	-	TRBV12-3/TRBV12-4	TRBJ1-1	CASRKDGTPNTEAFF	TGTGCCAGCAGAAAGGACGGGACTCCTAACACTGAAGCTTTCTTT
TRBD2	few	TRBV11-2	TRBJ2-3	CASSPGRAGGGTDTQYF	TGTGCCAGCAGCCCCGGAAGAGCGGGAGGGGGGACAGATACGCAGTATTTT
TRBD1	few	TRBV12-3/TRBV12-4	TRBJ2-7	CASSRPDRAYEQYF	TGTGCCAGCAGTCGCCCCGACAGGGCCTACGAGCAGTACTTC
-	-	TRBV20-1	TRBJ2-2	CSAVDFTGELFF	TGCAGTGCTGTTGACTTCACCGGGGAGCTGTTTTTT
TRBD1	-	TRBV5-1	TRBJ2-3	CASSLGGQGGTDTQYF	TGCGCCAGCAGCTTGGGGGGACAGGGCGGCACAGATACGCAGTATTTT
-	-	TRBV7-8	TRBJ2-5	CASSGSKGYQETQYF	TGTGCCAGCAGCGGGTCAAAGGGGTACCAAGAGACCCAGTACTTC
TRBD1	-	TRBV12-3/TRBV12-4	TRBJ1-5	CASSFKGQLSNQPQHF	TGTGCCAGCAGTTTTAAGGGACAGCTAAGCAATCAGCCCCAGCATTTT
-	few	TRBV5-1	TRBJ2-3	CASSLGALRNTDTQYF	TGCGCCAGCAGCTTGGGAGCGCTACGGAACACAGATACGCAGTATTTT
TRBD1	-	TRBV12-3/TRBV12-4	TRBJ2-2	CASTQGTGLTGELFF	TGTGCCAGCACTCAGGGGACAGGATTAACCGGGGAGCTGTTTTTT
-	-	TRBV18	TRBJ2-7	CASSPPGRSREQHF	TGTGCCAGCTCACCACCAGGGCGATCCCGGGAGCAGCACTTC
-	few	TRBV4-1	TRBJ2-7	CASSQDPGLYEQYF	TGCGCCAGCAGCCAAGATCCGGGACTTTACGAGCAGTACTTC
TRBD2	few	TRBV9	TRBJ2-3	CASARLAGVSGADTQYF	TGTGCCAGCGCGAGGCTAGCGGGGGTGTCTGGTGCAGATACGCAGTATTTT
-	-	TRBV12-3/TRBV12-4	TRBJ1-3	CATTIWNTIYF	TGTGCCACCACCATATGGAACACCATATATTTT
-	-	TRBV28	TRBJ2-7	CASSFGTYSYEQYF	TGTGCCAGCAGCTTCGGGACTTACTCCTACGAGCAGTACTTC
TRBD1	many	TRBV20-1	TRBJ1-1	CSAYPSLIGGNTEAFF	TGCAGTGCATACCCGTCTTTAATAGGGGGCAACACTGAAGCTTTCTTT
TRBD2	-	TRBV9	TRBJ2-7	CASSVGGRGLAGETLYF	TGTGCCAGCAGCGTAGGAGGTAGGGGACTAGCGGGAGAGACGCTGTACTTC
-	few	TRBV7-2	TRBJ1-2	CASSLERARGYTF	TGTGCCAGCAGCTTAGAGCGGGCGAGGGGCTACACCTTC
-	many	TRBV6-2/TRBV6-3	TRBJ1-1	CASSYAFMNTEAFF	TGTGCCAGCAGTTACGCATTCATGAACACTGAAGCTTTCTTT
-	-	TRBV2	TRBJ2-1	CASSEAGVQFF	TGTGCCAGCAGTGAAGCAGGGGTCCAGTTCTTC
TRBD1	few	TRBV7-2	TRBJ1-6	CASSFGTGGNSPLHF	TGTGCCAGCAGCTTCGGCACAGGGGGGAATTCACCCCTCCACTTT
TRBD2	few	TRBV7-2	TRBJ2-1	CASSAPGTSIVLNEQFF	TGTGCCAGCAGCGCCCCCGGGACTAGTATAGTTTTGAATGAGCAGTTCTTC
TRBD2	few	TRBV20-1	TRBJ2-3	CSARDFLAATDTQYF	TGCAGTGCTAGAGATTTCCTAGCGGCAACAGATACGCAGTATTTT
TRBD2	-	TRBV28	TRBJ2-1	CASCTSGSYNEQFF	TGTGCCTCCTGTACTAGCGGGAGCTACAATGAGCAGTTCTTC
-	few	TRBV12-3/TRBV12-4	TRBJ2-5	CASSPPSAETQYF	TGTGCCAGCAGCCCTCCTAGCGCAGAGACCCAGTACTTC
-	-	TRBV20-1	TRBJ2-1	CSARAGQLYNEQFF	TGCAGTGCTAGAGCAGGGCAACTCTACAATGAGCAGTTCTTC
-	few	TRBV9	TRBJ2-7	CASSVGRGRRHEQYF	TGTGCCAGCAGCGTAGGGAGGGGGCGACGGCACGAGCAGTACTTC
TRBD1	-	TRBV9	TRBJ2-7	CASATSPRGPHEQYF	TGTGCCAGCGCCACGAGCCCCAGGGGGCCCCACGAGCAGTACTTC
-	once	TRBV7-9	TRBJ2-3	CASNFLGPGTQYF	TGTGCCAGCAATTTTCTGGGGCCCGGTACGCAGTATTTT
-	-	TRBV20-1	TRBJ1-6	CSANRGHHNSPLHF	TGCAGTGCTAACCGGGGGCATCATAATTCACCCCTCCACTTT
TRBD1	few	TRBV20-1	TRBJ1-3	CSASRGPGNTIYF	TGCAGTGCTAGTAGGGGGCCTGGAAACACCATATATTTT
-	-	TRBV3-1	TRBJ1-5	CASSPDYNQPQHF	TGTGCCAGCAGCCCGGACTACAATCAGCCCCAGCATTTT
TRBD2	few	TRBV3-1	TRBJ2-1	CASSQERSGGRYNEQFF	TGTGCCAGCAGCCAAGAAAGGAGCGGGGGCCGCTACAATGAGCAGTTCTTC
-	few	TRBV7-2	TRBJ2-1	CASSLAVWRWSYNEQFF	TGTGCCAGCAGCTTAGCGGTATGGCGCTGGTCGTACAATGAGCAGTTCTTC
-	-	TRBV5-6	TRBJ1-3	CASSLEGVSGNTIYF	TGTGCCAGCAGCTTGGAGGGCGTCTCTGGAAACACCATATATTTT
-	-	TRBV20-1	TRBJ2-7	CSAPRGYEQYF	TGCAGTGCTCCGCGGGGCTACGAGCAGTACTTC
-	few	TRBV21-1	TRBJ2-3	CASSRRGAGVTDTQYF	TGTGCCAGCAGCAGAAGGGGAGCGGGGGTCACAGATACGCAGTATTTT
-	few	TRBV6-1	TRBJ2-7	CASSLIASQGPYEQYF	TGTGCCAGCAGCCTAATCGCCTCTCAGGGGCCCTACGAGCAGTACTTC
-	-	TRBV20-1	TRBJ2-1	CSAGGYGGHNEQFF	TGCAGTGCTGGGGGCTATGGCGGGCACAATGAGCAGTTCTTC
-	-	TRBV9	TRBJ2-2	CASSVDPYTGELFF	TGTGCCAGCAGCGTAGACCCCTATACCGGGGAGCTGTTTTTT
TRBD2	few	TRBV9	TRBJ2-7	CASSVGLAGDITRQYF	TGTGCCAGCAGCGTAGGGCTAGCGGGAGATATTACGAGGCAGTACTTC
-	few	TRBV7-8	TRBJ2-1	CASSLSSRGEQFF	TGTGCCAGCAGCTTAAGTTCCCGGGGTGAGCAGTTCTTC
TRBD2	-	TRBV5-1	TRBJ2-5	CASSSVPIMLAGVETQYF	TGCGCCAGCAGCTCCGTCCCAATAATGCTAGCGGGGGTGGAGACCCAGTACTTC
TRBD2	-	TRBV5-1	TRBJ2-5	CASSLGLAAYQETQYF	TGCGCCAGCAGCTTAGGACTAGCTGCGTACCAAGAGACCCAGTACTTC
TRBD1	few	TRBV28	TRBJ1-1	CASSPGQGWTEAFF	TGTGCCAGCAGTCCAGGACAGGGGTGGACTGAAGCTTTCTTT
TRBD2	-	TRBV7-2	TRBJ2-5	CASSLARGGVQETQYF	TGTGCCAGCAGCTTAGCGCGGGGGGGCGTTCAAGAGACCCAGTACTTC
-	-	TRBV5-1	TRBJ2-2	CASSSTTDPRHTGELFF	TGCGCCAGCAGCTCAACCACGGACCCACGGCACACCGGGGAGCTGTTTTTT
TRBD1	-	TRBV27	TRBJ2-3	CASSPNADRVVTDTQYF	TGTGCCAGCAGTCCGAATGCGGACAGGGTTGTCACAGATACGCAGTATTTT
-	few	TRBV7-9	TRBJ2-1	CASSRPTPYNEQFF	TGTGCCAGCAGCCGACCGACTCCTTACAATGAGCAGTTCTTC